This T cell receptor (beta chain) came from a study of T cell changes during pregnancy in multiple sclerosis. The CDR3 spans 16 residues. In germline, CDR1 is SGDLS, CDR2 YYNGEE. With V trimmed by 3 bases and J by 3 bases, 9 bases remained unmatched. Sequencing was performed with immunoSEQ multiplex PCR; in TCRdb, only in-frame clones are kept and a portion is missing. The sample includes over 40,000 clones, over 90% of them seen just once. The V call is TRBV9, the J call TRBJ2-3, with 8 nucleotides matching TRBD2. Sequenced here: CD4+ T cells from peripheral blood mononuclear cells, sampled in the second trimester of pregnancy. This TCR derives from a female donor with multiple sclerosis, enrolled in a pregnancy study. The CDR3 protein is CASSGRVRGGTDTQYF. Written as DNA, the CDR3 is TGTGCCAGCAGCGGGAGAGTTCGGGGGGGAACAGATACGCAGTATTTT. Combining the CDR3 with reference TRBV9 and TRBJ2-3 gives the whole variable domain DSGVTQTPKHLITATGQRVTLRCSPRSGDLSVYWYQQSLDQGLQFLIQYYNGEERAKGNILERFSAQQFPDLHSELNLSSLELGDSALYFCASSGRVRGGTDTQYFGPGTRLTVL.